This T cell receptor (beta chain) was identified in a study of cytomegalovirus exposure and HLA in healthy donors. Study-wide background: As released early, the data held 80 million to 90 million unique TCRs from HLA-typed donors.

This CDR3 comprises 11 residues. CDR1 is SNHLY, CDR2 FYNNEI, per germline. V dropped 6 bases and J dropped 7; count of bases not matched to a gene: 3. Study results and limitations: Presence/absence comparisons presumed near-even sequencing depth among donors. A classifier reportedly called cytomegalovirus status with high sensitivity and specificity.

Regarding this clone: The target antigen is unknown.

Primers: 60 Vbeta forward and 13 Jbeta reverse. Sequencing used immunoSEQ multiplex PCR; TCRdb keeps in-frame clones, though not all of them. This table holds fewer than 200,000 clones, approximately 80% found once. The chain employs TRBV2 and TRBJ2-7; 7 nucleotides match TRBD2. The sequence came from a female donor in good health and CMV-seronegative. Sequenced sample: PBMCs. In DNA, the CDR3 is TGTGCCAGCAGGGCCGGGGGGGAGCAGTACTTC. Its protein product is CASRAGGEQYF. The variable domain in full, with the rest retrieved from reference TRBV2 and TRBJ2-7, is EPEVTQTPSHQVTQMGQEVILRCVPISNHLYFYWYRQILGQKVEFLVSFYNNEISEKSEIFDDQFSVERPDGSNFTLKIRSTKLEDSAMYFCASRAGGEQYFGPGTRLTVT.